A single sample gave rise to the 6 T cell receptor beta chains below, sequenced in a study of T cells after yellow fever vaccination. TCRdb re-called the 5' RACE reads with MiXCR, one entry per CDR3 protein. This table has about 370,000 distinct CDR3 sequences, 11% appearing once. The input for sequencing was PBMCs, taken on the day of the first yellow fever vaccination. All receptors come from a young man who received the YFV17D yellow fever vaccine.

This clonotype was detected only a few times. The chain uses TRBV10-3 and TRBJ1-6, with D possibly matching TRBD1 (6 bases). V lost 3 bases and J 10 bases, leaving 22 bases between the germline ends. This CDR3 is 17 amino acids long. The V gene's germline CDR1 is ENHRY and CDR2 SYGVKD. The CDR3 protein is CAISELPLKRGGSPLHF. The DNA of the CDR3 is TGTGCCATCAGTGAACTGCCGCTAAAGAGAGGGGGATCACCCCTCCACTTT.

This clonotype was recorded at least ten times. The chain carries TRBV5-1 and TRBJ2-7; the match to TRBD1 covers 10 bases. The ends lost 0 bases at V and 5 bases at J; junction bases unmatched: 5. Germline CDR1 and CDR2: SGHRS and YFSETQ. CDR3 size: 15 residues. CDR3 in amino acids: CASSLEGQGFDEQYV. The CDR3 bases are TGCGCCAGCAGCTTGGAGGGACAGGGGTTCGACGAGCAGTACGTC.

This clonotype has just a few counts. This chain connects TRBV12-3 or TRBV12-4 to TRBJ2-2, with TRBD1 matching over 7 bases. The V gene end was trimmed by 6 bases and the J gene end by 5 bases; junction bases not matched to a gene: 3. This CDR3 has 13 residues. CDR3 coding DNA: TGTGCCAGCAGCAGGGGGAGAACCGGGGAGCTGTTTTTT. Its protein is CASSRGRTGELFF.

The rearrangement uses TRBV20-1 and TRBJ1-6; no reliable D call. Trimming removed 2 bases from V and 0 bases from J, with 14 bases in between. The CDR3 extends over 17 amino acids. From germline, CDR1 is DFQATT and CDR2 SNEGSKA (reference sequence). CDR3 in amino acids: CSARPTPSGSYNSPLHF. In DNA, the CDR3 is TGCAGTGCTAGACCCACCCCGAGCGGCTCCTATAATTCACCCCTCCACTTT.

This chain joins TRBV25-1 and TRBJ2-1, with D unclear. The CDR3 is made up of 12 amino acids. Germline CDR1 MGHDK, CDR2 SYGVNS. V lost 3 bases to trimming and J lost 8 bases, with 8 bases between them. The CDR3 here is CASSDNRYEQFF. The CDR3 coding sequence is TGTGCCAGCAGTGACAACCGGTATGAGCAGTTCTTC. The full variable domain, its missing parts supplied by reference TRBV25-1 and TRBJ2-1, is EADIYQTPRYLVIGTGKKITLECSQTMGHDKMYWYQQDPGMELHLIHYSYGVNSTEKGDLSSESTVSRIRTEHFPLTLESARPSHTSQYLCASSDNRYEQFFGPGTRLTVL.

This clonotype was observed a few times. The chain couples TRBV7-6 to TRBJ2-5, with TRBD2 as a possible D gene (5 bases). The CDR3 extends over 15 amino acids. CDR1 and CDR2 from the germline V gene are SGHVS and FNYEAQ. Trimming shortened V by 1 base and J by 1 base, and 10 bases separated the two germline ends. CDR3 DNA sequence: TGTGCCAGCAGCTTAGGGACTCTCCGCCAAGAGACCCAGTACTTC. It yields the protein CASSLGTLRQETQYF.